The clone carrying this T cell receptor (beta chain) was counted once. Its antigen is not known. The entry originates in a study of OX40 agonist ivuxolimab in advanced cancers. Turning to the study itself: Enrolled patients in dose escalation had cancers that were hepatocellular carcinoma, melanoma, renal cell or head and neck cancer. The group had a mean age of about 60 years, ranged from 23 to 79, and was roughly 80% male.

This table comes from immunoSEQ multiplex PCR, and its TCRdb copy is limited to in-frame clones, with some not included. Found here are approximately 100,000 clones, less than 85% of them singletons; the top ten hold about 5.5%. Trimming took 5 bases from V and 3 from J, leaving 14 bases between them. CDR1 is MDHEN and CDR2 is SYDVKM in the germline V gene. The length of the CDR3 is 14 residues. General study points: On average, CD8+ T cells had more expanded clones than CD4+. Certain nonresponders likewise exhibited a low normalized T-cell clonal expansion.

This TCR derives from an adult with an advanced solid tumor such as melanoma, head and neck, liver or kidney cancer. The gene calls are TRBV28 and TRBJ2-7; D not resolved. This specimen consisted of CD4+ or CD8+ T cells sorted from blood, obtained in a trial of the OX40 agonist ivuxolimab. The CDR3 reads CASSPLRVGYEQYF. CDR3 nucleotides: TGTGCCAGCAGTCCTCTAAGGGTTGGCTACGAGCAGTACTTC.